This T cell receptor (beta chain) was recorded in a study of shared clonotypes between healthy human individuals. Findings and caveats of the study: The expectation was that sequencing depth would affect clonotype sharing among donors. Of the naive CD4 clonotypes, around 4.7% were shared across a handful of donors. Few donors limited the genetic and exposure-history diversity represented.

As regards this clone: What it binds is unknown.

Trimming shortened V by 3 bases and J by 7 bases, and 9 bases separated the two germline ends. Germline-derived CDR1 and CDR2 are MNHEY and SMNVEV (reference sequence). The CDR3 is 12 residues long. Selected positively for CCR7 and CD45RO-negative, naive CD8 cells excluded terminally differentiated effector memory CD45RA+ cells. TCRdb's copy holds only in-frame clones and misses some; the assay was immunoSEQ multiplex PCR. The table has some 2,000,000 clones, about 95% seen once; the top ten hold 0.9% to 1.4%. The clonotype originates from a man between 18 and 35 years old in good health. The gene calls are TRBV27 and TRBJ1-1, with D tentatively TRBD1 (5 bases). Specimen: naive CD8+ T cells sorted from blood. The CDR3 region is CASSLGVGEAFF. The CDR3 DNA reads TGTGCCAGCAGTTTGGGGGTTGGTGAAGCTTTCTTT.